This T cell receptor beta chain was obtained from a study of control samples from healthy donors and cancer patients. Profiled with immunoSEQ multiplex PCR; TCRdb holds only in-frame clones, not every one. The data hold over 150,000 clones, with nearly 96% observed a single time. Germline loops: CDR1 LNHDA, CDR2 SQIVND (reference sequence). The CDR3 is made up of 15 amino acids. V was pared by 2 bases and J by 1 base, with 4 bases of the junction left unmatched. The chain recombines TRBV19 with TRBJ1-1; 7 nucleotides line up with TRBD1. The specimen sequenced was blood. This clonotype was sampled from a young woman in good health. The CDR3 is CASSIPYRGNTEAFF. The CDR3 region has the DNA TGTGCCAGTAGTATACCTTACAGGGGGAACACTGAAGCTTTCTTT.